One TCR beta chain is described in this entry. For TCRbeta, the library was prepared with unique molecular identifiers. From the PCR reads, TCRdb called clonotypes with MiXCR, one entry per CDR3 protein. There are approximately 400,000 distinct CDR3 sequences in the sample; about a tenth occur only once, and about 5% lies in the top ten. This sample was included in a study of T-cell reconstitution after alpha-beta-depleted transplantation in children. Trimming left V 0 bases short and J 4 bases short, with 11 bases between. This CDR3 region has 14 residues. The germline V gene encodes CDR1 SGHRS and CDR2 YFSETQ.

V is TRBV5-1 and J is TRBJ2-7, with D perhaps matching TRBD1 (6 bases). This TCR came from a human donor who donated a stem cell graft to a child with acute myeloid leukemia. The sequenced sample was PBMCs from the stem cell graft donor, obtained from the stem cell graft. CDR3 sequence: CASSLALGQYEQYF. The DNA of the CDR3 is TGCGCCAGCAGCTTGGCCTTGGGACAATACGAGCAGTACTTC.